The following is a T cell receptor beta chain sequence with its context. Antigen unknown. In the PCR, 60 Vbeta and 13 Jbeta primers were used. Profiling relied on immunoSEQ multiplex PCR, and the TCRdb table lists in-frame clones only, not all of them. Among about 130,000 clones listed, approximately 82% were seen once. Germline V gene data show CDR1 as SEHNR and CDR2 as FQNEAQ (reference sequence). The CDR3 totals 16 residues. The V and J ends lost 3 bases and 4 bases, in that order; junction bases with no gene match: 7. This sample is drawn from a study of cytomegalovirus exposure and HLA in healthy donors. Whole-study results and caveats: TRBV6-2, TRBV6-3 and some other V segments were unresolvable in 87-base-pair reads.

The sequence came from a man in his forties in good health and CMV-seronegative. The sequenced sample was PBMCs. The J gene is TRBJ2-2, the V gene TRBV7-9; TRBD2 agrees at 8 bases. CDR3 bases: TGTGCCAGCAGCTTGGGAGCGGGAGAGGGCACCGGGGAGCTGTTTTTT. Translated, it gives CASSLGAGEGTGELFF.